This paragraph covers one T cell receptor beta chain sequence. Germline and junction disagree at one end, which may indicate a read error. Methods used by the authors: Amplified reference gene primers provided the basis for estimating nucleated cell counts. Profiling relied on immunoSEQ multiplex PCR, and the TCRdb table lists in-frame clones only, not all of them. V, J and clone size were drawn from that table, and D and trimming were deduced from the DNA. Of under 200,000 clones in the sample, around 85% were seen once. This sample stems from a study of blood T cell repertoires in COVID-19. Background on the study: Some COVID-19 samples were acute and others convalescent; all came from the United States, Italy and Spain. Sources were T cells, B-cell-depleted T cells, or PBMCs; the material itself was cDNA or gDNA.

The length of the CDR3 is 13 residues. The specimen sequenced was peripheral blood. This TCR derives from a man between 60 and 70 years old with acute or convalescent COVID-19. The chain is built from TRBV12-3 or TRBV12-4 and TRBJ1-4, with D perhaps TRBD1 (6 bases). DNA for the CDR3: TGTGCCATCAGTAACAGGGATTATGAAAAACTGTTTTTT. The encoded protein is CAISNRDYEKLFF.